Each of the 32 T cell receptor beta chains below was sequenced from the same sample in a study of blood T cell repertoires in COVID-19. TCRdb's copy holds only in-frame clones and misses some; the assay was immunoSEQ multiplex PCR. The repertoire has 400,000 to 550,000 clones, 70% to 90% of them found once; the top ten carry 1.5% to 2%. Material: PBMCs or T cells enriched from blood (not recorded which). The source of these receptors is a young woman with acute COVID-19.

The DNA of the CDR3 is TGCGCCAGCAGCTTGGCGGCGCGGGGGGGGACGGAGACCCAGTACTTC. Translating gives CASSLAARGGTETQYF. The rearrangement joins TRBV5-1 to TRBJ2-5; 9 nucleotides line up with TRBD2. Germline V lookup: CDR1 SGHRS, CDR2 YFSETQ. Trimming at V came to 0 bases and at J to 5 bases, leaving 8 bases not matched to a gene. CDR3 length: 16 amino acids.

This clone has a handful of counts. The V gene is TRBV7-9, the J gene TRBJ2-3, with D maybe TRBD2 (6 bases). Germline lookup yields CDR1 SEHNR and CDR2 FQNEAQ (reference sequence). V was trimmed by 4 bases and J by 2 bases, leaving 19 bases between them. The CDR3 spans 17 residues. DNA for the CDR3: TGTGCCAGCAGCTCCAACCCTCGGGACTTTAACACAGATACGCAGTATTTT. Translating gives CASSSNPRDFNTDTQYF.

This clone was observed a few times. The chain uses TRBV9 and TRBJ1-6, with 7 bases aligning to TRBD1. The ends lost 0 bases at V and 0 bases at J; junction bases unmatched: 0. Germline V gives CDR1 SGDLS, CDR2 YYNGEE. The CDR3 loop spans 16 amino acids. The CDR3 region has the DNA TGTGCCAGCAGCGTAGGACAGGGCTCCTATAATTCACCCCTCCACTTT. Protein: CASSVGQGSYNSPLHF.

This clone was observed a few times. The genes are TRBV4-1 and TRBJ1-3; no clear D. Germline CDR1 MGHRA, CDR2 YSYEKL. The CDR3 length is 17 residues. The ends were cut back, 1 base at V and 0 bases at J, with 13 bases in the middle. CDR3 amino acids: CASSQAVSIYSGNTIYF. CDR3 DNA: TGCGCCAGCAGCCAAGCTGTCTCCATCTACTCTGGAAACACCATATATTTT.

The chain has TRBV3-1 (or the pseudogene TRBV3-2) and TRBJ2-2; possible D gene TRBD1, 7 bases. Germline V CDR1 and CDR2: LGHDT, YNNKEL (reference sequence). This CDR3 is 15 amino acids long. V dropped 4 bases and J dropped 7 bases, with 16 bases sitting between them. The CDR3 DNA reads TGTGCCAGCAGCCTAGGAGGGGGCTTAGGCGGGGAGCTGTTTTTT. It translates to CASSLGGGLGGELFF.

The chain joins TRBV9 to TRBJ2-1, with D tentatively TRBD1 (6 bases). V shed 3 bases and J shed 1 base, with 17 bases lying between them. The CDR3 sequence is 17 residues long. The germline gives CDR1 SGDLS, CDR2 YYNGEE. CDR3 sequence: CASSDNRDTDSYNEQFF. In DNA, the CDR3 is TGTGCCAGCAGCGACAACCGGGACACCGATTCCTACAATGAGCAGTTCTTC.

The chain recombines TRBV19 with TRBJ2-6; tentative D call: TRBD2 (5 bases). Trimming took 3 bases from V and 2 from J, leaving 14 bases between them. The CDR3 covers 17 residues. Germline-derived CDR1 and CDR2 are LNHDA and SQIVND (reference sequence). This chain's CDR3 is CASSITGFRPGANVLTF. The CDR3 bases are TGTGCCAGTAGTATTACGGGGTTCCGACCTGGGGCCAACGTCCTGACTTTC.

The V call is TRBV12-3 or TRBV12-4, the J call TRBJ1-2; D not certain. The CDR3 contains 13 residues. V lost 8 bases, J lost 8 bases, and 18 bases lay in between. The CDR3 DNA follows: TGTGCCAGCGGATCCTTAGCCGGATCGGGCTACACCTTC. It yields the protein CASGSLAGSGYTF.

V gene TRBV9 combines with J gene TRBJ1-3; D call uncertain. Germline assignment: CDR1 SGDLS and CDR2 YYNGEE. This CDR3 has 14 amino acids. The V gene lost 4 bases and the J gene lost 0 bases, with 8 bases spanning the gap. The CDR3 is CASSRGLSGNTIYF. For the CDR3, the DNA is TGTGCCAGCAGCCGAGGCCTCTCTGGAAACACCATATATTTT.

The chain links TRBV27 to TRBJ2-7, with 7 bases identical to TRBD1. Trimming removed 2 bases from V and 2 bases from J; junction bases left unmatched: 9. Germline-derived CDR1 and CDR2 are MNHEY and SMNVEV (reference sequence). This CDR3 has 16 amino acids. DNA of the CDR3: TGTGCCAGCAGTTTAATGGGGGCGAGGGGGCCCTACGAGCAGTACTTC. Amino acid sequence: CASSLMGARGPYEQYF.

This chain joins TRBV5-4 and TRBJ1-2; 7 bases line up with TRBD1. CDR1 and CDR2 from the germline V gene are SGHNT and YYREEE (reference sequence). CDR3 length: 13 amino acids. V dropped 3 bases and J dropped 5; count of bases not matched to a gene: 4. CDR3: CASSSTGNYGYTF. In DNA, the CDR3 is TGTGCCAGCAGCTCGACAGGGAATTATGGCTACACCTTC. Full variable domain (outside the CDR3, taken from reference TRBV5-4 and TRBJ1-2): ETGVTQSPTHLIKTRGQQVTLRCSSQSGHNTVSWYQQALGQGPQFIFQYYREEENGRGNFPPRFSGLQFPNYSSELNVNALELDDSALYLCASSSTGNYGYTFGSGTRLTVV.

J is TRBJ2-4 and V is TRBV21-1; the DNA was not used to check the table's D call, TRBD2. TRBV21-1 has pseudogene status. This CDR3 has 16 amino acids. The CDR3: CASTKGVGLAKNIQYF. The DNA of the CDR3 is TGTGCCAGCACCAAGGGAGTGGGATTAGCCAAAAACATTCAGTACTTC.

This clone was observed a single time. This chain links TRBV28 with TRBJ1-5; a weak D match, TRBD1 (6 bases). Germline values: CDR1 MDHEN, CDR2 SYDVKM. Trimming removed 3 bases from V and 0 bases from J, with 27 bases in between. CDR3 length: 21 residues. The CDR3 DNA is TGTGCCAGCAGTTTTCATTTCATTTGGGGGCAGAATGAATATAGCAATCAGCCCCAGCATTTT. This translates into CASSFHFIWGQNEYSNQPQHF.

This clone showed up just a few times. The V call is TRBV12-5, the J call TRBJ1-2; perhaps TRBD1 as D (5 bases). Germline-derived CDR1 and CDR2 are LGHNT and FRNRAP. There are 14 residues in the CDR3. V gave up 0 bases and J gave up 6 bases, with 11 bases separating them. As DNA, the CDR3 is TGTGCTAGTGGTTTGGTACGGGGCGGGGATGGCTACACCTTC. Translation: CASGLVRGGDGYTF. Filled out from reference TRBV12-5 and TRBJ1-2, the complete variable domain reads DARVTQTPRHKVTEMGQEVTMRCQPILGHNTVFWYRQTMMQGLELLAYFRNRAPLDDSGMPKDRFSAEMPDATLATLKIQPSEPRDSAVYFCASGLVRGGDGYTFGSGTRLTVV.

The V call is TRBV9, the J call TRBJ1-5; D not certain. The germline gives CDR1 SGDLS, CDR2 YYNGEE. V was pared by 4 bases and J by 0 bases, with 11 bases between. The CDR3 totals 15 residues. In DNA, the CDR3 is TGTGCCAGCAGCAGCGACGGTAATAGCAATCAGCCCCAGCATTTT. Translated, it gives CASSSDGNSNQPQHF. The whole variable domain, filled in from reference TRBV9 and TRBJ1-5, reads DSGVTQTPKHLITATGQRVTLRCSPRSGDLSVYWYQQSLDQGLQFLIQYYNGEERAKGNILERFSAQQFPDLHSELNLSSLELGDSALYFCASSSDGNSNQPQHFGDGTRLSIL.

This chain connects TRBV2 to TRBJ2-5, with D possibly TRBD2 on 6 matching bases. Germline lookup yields CDR1 SNHLY and CDR2 FYNNEI. The CDR3 spans 13 residues. V was pared by 8 bases and J by 3 bases, with 13 bases between. This CDR3 is CASGAGTEETQYF. CDR3 DNA: TGTGCCAGCGGGGCGGGGACTGAAGAGACCCAGTACTTC.

The chain links TRBV7-9 to TRBJ2-7; no definite D call. The CDR3 extends over 14 amino acids. Germline V lookup: CDR1 SEHNR, CDR2 FQNEAQ (reference sequence). The V gene lost 1 base and the J gene lost 5 bases, with 12 bases spanning the gap. CDR3 DNA sequence: TGTGCCAGCAGCTTAGAACTGGCCCGGGACGAGCAGTACTTC. Protein sequence: CASSLELARDEQYF.

The V and J genes are TRBV15 and TRBJ2-1; 13 nucleotides match TRBD2. V dropped 3 bases and J dropped 8; count of bases not matched to a gene: 7. This CDR3 comprises 16 residues. The germline gives CDR1 LNHNV, CDR2 YYDKDF (reference sequence). This CDR3 reads CATSRELAGGPHEQFF. CDR3 coding DNA: TGTGCCACCAGCAGGGAACTAGCGGGAGGGCCGCATGAGCAGTTCTTC.

The CDR3 loop reads CASSRSPALGSEKLFF. In DNA form, the CDR3 reads TGTGCCAGCTCACGCTCTCCCGCCCTTGGGAGTGAAAAACTGTTTTTT. J is TRBJ1-4 and V is TRBV18; D gene uncertain. The germline gives CDR1 KGHSH, CDR2 LQKENI. Trimming pared 4 bases from V and 7 bases from J, leaving 19 bases between. CDR3 length equals 16 residues.

This clone has just one count. This rearrangement joins TRBV10-3 to TRBJ1-1; D unclear. V was cut by 0 bases and J by 3 bases, with 11 bases left in between. Germline lookup yields CDR1 ENHRY and CDR2 SYGVKD. CDR3 size: 15 residues. The DNA of the CDR3 is TGTGCCATCAGTGAGTCGAGGTTCTGGGACACTGAAGCTTTCTTT. It is translated as CAISESRFWDTEAFF.

The chain couples TRBV5-4 to TRBJ2-7; the D gene is possibly TRBD1 (6 bases). The length of the CDR3 is 15 residues. Germline CDR1 reads SGHNT; CDR2 reads YYREEE (reference sequence). The ends were cut back, 4 bases at V and 2 bases at J, with 16 bases in the middle. This chain's CDR3 is CASSPVQGSAYEQYF. In DNA, the CDR3 is TGTGCCAGCAGCCCAGTACAGGGTAGCGCCTACGAGCAGTACTTC. The full variable domain, in which reference TRBV5-4 and TRBJ2-7 provide the parts outside the CDR3, is ETGVTQSPTHLIKTRGQQVTLRCSSQSGHNTVSWYQQALGQGPQFIFQYYREEENGRGNFPPRFSGLQFPNYSSELNVNALELDDSALYLCASSPVQGSAYEQYFGPGTRLTVT.

The rearrangement joins TRBV5-4 to TRBJ1-3; no firm D call. Germline CDR1 reads SGHNT; CDR2 reads YYREEE (reference sequence). Trimming left V 2 bases short and J 3 bases short, with 9 bases between. This CDR3 is built from 14 residues. CDR3 nucleotides: TGTGCCAGCAGCTTCCCCGGGATTGGAAACACCATATATTTT. Protein product: CASSFPGIGNTIYF.

This rearrangement joins TRBV3-1 (or the pseudogene TRBV3-2) to TRBJ2-3; D possibly corresponds to TRBD1 (7 bases). The CDR3 has 15 amino acids. The germline V gene encodes CDR1 LGHDT and CDR2 YNNKEL (reference sequence). The ends were cut back, 5 bases at V and 4 bases at J, with 16 bases in the middle. CDR3 in DNA: TGTGCCAGCAGCTTACGACAGGGAGGTTCAGATACGCAGTATTTT. It encodes CASSLRQGGSDTQYF.

The V gene is TRBV2, the J gene TRBJ2-3, with TRBD1 matching over 9 bases. The CDR3 sequence is 14 residues long. Looked up from germline, CDR1 is SNHLY and CDR2 is FYNNEI. Trimming at V came to 7 bases and at J to 4 bases, leaving 6 bases not matched to a gene. The CDR3 is CASIRDRVPDTQYF. The CDR3 nucleotides read TGTGCCAGCATACGGGACAGGGTCCCAGATACGCAGTATTTT. The full variable domain, completed using reference TRBV2 and TRBJ2-3, is EPEVTQTPSHQVTQMGQEVILRCVPISNHLYFYWYRQILGQKVEFLVSFYNNEISEKSEIFDDQFSVERPDGSNFTLKIRSTKLEDSAMYFCASIRDRVPDTQYFGPGTRLTVL.

This CDR3 reads CATTSGGYTGELFF. Here the CDR3 DNA reads TGTGCCACCACTAGCGGGGGGTACACCGGGGAGCTGTTTTTT. The rearrangement joins TRBV27 to TRBJ2-2; 12 positions match TRBD2. Germline loops: CDR1 MNHEY, CDR2 SMNVEV (reference sequence). This CDR3 has 14 amino acids. V shed 10 bases, J shed 3 bases, and the junction held 3 bases outside the gene matches.

V is TRBV5-8 and J is TRBJ2-3; the D is unclear. This CDR3 comprises 16 residues. Trimming pared 1 base from V and 0 bases from J, leaving 12 bases between. Germline values: CDR1 SGHTS, CDR2 YDEGEE. CDR3 in amino acids: CASSLYIDYSTDTQYF. CDR3 in DNA: TGTGCCAGCAGCTTGTACATCGATTACAGCACAGATACGCAGTATTTT.

The V call is TRBV5-6, the J call TRBJ2-7, with D maybe TRBD2 (6 bases). Trimming removed 5 bases from V and 4 bases from J, with 16 bases in between. This CDR3 contains 14 residues. Germline V gene sequence: CDR1 SGHDT, CDR2 YYEEEE. This CDR3 reads CASRLWRGGYEQYF. In DNA form, the CDR3 reads TGTGCCAGCAGACTGTGGCGGGGTGGGTACGAGCAGTACTTC.

V gene TRBV5-1 combines with J gene TRBJ2-1; 12 bases are a match to TRBD2. Germline V gene lookup returns CDR1 SGHRS and CDR2 YFSETQ. J gave up 10 bases and V 2 bases, and 7 bases lay outside the gene matches. This CDR3 is built from 15 residues. The CDR3 is CASSFAASGGEEQFF. CDR3 sequence (DNA): TGCGCCAGCAGCTTTGCCGCTAGCGGGGGGGAAGAGCAGTTCTTC.

CDR3 DNA: TGTGCCAGCAGCCTAAGCGGGAAATACGACAATGAGCAGTTCTTC. It specifies CASSLSGKYDNEQFF. The chain has TRBV28 and TRBJ2-1, with TRBD2 matching 7 bases. CDR1 is MDHEN, CDR2 SYDVKM, per germline. The CDR3 totals 15 residues. Unmatched junction bases numbered 10, after V lost 6 bases and J lost 5 bases.

This clone was counted only a few times. This chain uses TRBV30 with TRBJ2-7; 11 nucleotides match TRBD2. Germline CDR1 is GTSNPN and CDR2 is SVGIG (reference sequence). With 7 bases clipped from V and 3 bases from J, the junction kept 8 bases outside the gene matches. The CDR3 consists of 14 residues. The CDR3 spells CAFALAGGLYEQYF. The CDR3 DNA reads as TGTGCCTTCGCCCTAGCGGGAGGTCTCTACGAGCAGTACTTC.

The J gene is TRBJ1-4, the V gene TRBV9; TRBD1 matches 9 bases. The CDR3 sequence is 14 residues long. Trimming at V came to 6 bases and at J to 5 bases, leaving 5 bases not matched to a gene. CDR1 is SGDLS and CDR2 is YYNGEE in the germline V gene. The chain's CDR3 is CASNPGQGNEKLFF. The CDR3 nucleotides read TGTGCCAGCAACCCGGGACAGGGAAATGAAAAACTGTTTTTT.

The chain couples TRBV10-2 to TRBJ1-1, with a tentative D call TRBD1 (6 bases). V was shortened by 3 bases and J by 11 bases, with 16 bases between the two germline ends. The CDR3 contains 13 residues. Germline lookup yields CDR1 WSHSY and CDR2 SAAADI. The CDR3 protein is CASSDNLYRAAFF. The CDR3 bases are TGCGCCAGCAGTGACAACCTTTACAGGGCCGCTTTCTTT.